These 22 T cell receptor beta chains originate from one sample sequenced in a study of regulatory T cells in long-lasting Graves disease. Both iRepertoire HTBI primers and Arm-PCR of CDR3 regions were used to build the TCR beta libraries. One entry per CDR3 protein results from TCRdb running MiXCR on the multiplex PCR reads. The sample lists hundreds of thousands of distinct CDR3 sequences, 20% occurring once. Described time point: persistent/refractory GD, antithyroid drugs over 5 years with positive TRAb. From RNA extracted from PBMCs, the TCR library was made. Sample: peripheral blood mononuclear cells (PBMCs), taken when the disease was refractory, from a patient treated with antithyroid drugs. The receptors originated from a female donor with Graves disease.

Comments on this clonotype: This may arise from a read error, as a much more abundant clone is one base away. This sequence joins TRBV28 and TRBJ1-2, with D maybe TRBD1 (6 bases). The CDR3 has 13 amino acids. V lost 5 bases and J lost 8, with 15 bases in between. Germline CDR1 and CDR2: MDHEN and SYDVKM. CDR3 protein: CASSLGQLGGYTF. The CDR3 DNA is TGTGCCAGCAGTCTCGGACAGCTGGGGGGCTACACCTTC.

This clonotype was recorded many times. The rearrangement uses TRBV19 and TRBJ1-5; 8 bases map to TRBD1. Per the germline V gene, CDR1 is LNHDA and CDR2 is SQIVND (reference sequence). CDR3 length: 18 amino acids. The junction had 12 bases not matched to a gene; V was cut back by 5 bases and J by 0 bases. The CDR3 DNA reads TGTGCCAGTAGTCCTCAGGGGGCGCGGGAATATAGCAATCAGCCCCAGCATTTT. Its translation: CASSPQGAREYSNQPQHF.

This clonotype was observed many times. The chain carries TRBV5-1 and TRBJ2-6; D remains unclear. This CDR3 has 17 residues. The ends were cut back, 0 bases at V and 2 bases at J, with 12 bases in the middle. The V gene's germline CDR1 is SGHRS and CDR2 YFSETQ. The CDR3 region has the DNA TGCGCCAGCAGCTTGGCGTCTAATCAACCTGGGGCCAACGTCCTGACTTTC. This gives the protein CASSLASNQPGANVLTF.

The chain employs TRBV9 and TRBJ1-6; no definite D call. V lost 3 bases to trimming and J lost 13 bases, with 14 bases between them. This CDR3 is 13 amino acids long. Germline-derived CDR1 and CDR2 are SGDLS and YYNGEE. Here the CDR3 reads CASSAALASPLHF. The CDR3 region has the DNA TGTGCCAGCAGCGCCGCCCTGGCGTCTCCCCTCCACTTT.

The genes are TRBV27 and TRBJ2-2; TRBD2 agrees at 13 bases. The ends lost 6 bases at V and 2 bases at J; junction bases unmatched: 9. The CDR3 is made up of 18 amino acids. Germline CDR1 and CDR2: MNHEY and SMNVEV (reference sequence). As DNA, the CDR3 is TGTGCCAGCAGACTACCCCCGGGACTAGCGGGAAACACCGGGGAGCTGTTTTTT. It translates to CASRLPPGLAGNTGELFF.

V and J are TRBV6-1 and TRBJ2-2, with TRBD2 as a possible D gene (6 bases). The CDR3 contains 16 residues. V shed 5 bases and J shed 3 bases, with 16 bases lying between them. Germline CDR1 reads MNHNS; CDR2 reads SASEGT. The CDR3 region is CASSRWAGSYTGELFF. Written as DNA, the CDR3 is TGTGCCAGCAGTAGGTGGGCGGGATCCTACACCGGGGAGCTGTTTTTT.

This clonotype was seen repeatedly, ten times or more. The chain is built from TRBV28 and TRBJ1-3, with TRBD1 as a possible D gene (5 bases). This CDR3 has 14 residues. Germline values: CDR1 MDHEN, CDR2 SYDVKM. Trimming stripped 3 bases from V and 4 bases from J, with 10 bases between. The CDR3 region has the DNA TGTGCCAGCAGTTTCGGGACGATCGGAAACACCATATATTTT. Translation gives CASSFGTIGNTIYF.

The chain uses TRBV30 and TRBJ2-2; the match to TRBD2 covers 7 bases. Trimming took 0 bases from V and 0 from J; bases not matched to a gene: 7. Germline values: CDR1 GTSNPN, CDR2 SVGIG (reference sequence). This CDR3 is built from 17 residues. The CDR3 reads CAWSVIGRESNTGELFF. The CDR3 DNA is TGTGCCTGGAGTGTAATAGGGAGGGAATCGAACACCGGGGAGCTGTTTTTT.

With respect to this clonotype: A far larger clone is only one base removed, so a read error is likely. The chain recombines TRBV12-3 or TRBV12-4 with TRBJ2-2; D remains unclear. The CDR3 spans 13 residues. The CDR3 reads CASSPTRTRELFF. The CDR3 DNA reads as TGTGCCAGCAGCCCCACTCGCACCAGGGAGCTGTTTTTT.

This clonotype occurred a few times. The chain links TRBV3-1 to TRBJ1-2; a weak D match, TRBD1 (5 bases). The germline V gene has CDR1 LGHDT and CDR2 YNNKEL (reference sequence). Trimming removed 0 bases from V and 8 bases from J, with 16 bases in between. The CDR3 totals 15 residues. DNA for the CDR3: TGTGCCAGCAGCCAAGAGGGACGGCCGATGGGGGGCTACACCTTC. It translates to CASSQEGRPMGGYTF.

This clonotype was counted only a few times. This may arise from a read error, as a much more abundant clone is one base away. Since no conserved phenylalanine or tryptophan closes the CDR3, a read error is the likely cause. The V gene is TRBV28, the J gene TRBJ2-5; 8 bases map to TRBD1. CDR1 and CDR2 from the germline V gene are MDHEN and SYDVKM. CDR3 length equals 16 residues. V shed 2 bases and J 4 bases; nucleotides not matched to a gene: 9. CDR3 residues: CASSLDQGARGETQYL. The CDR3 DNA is TGTGCCAGCAGTTTAGATCAGGGGGCGAGGGGAGAGACCCAGTACCTC.

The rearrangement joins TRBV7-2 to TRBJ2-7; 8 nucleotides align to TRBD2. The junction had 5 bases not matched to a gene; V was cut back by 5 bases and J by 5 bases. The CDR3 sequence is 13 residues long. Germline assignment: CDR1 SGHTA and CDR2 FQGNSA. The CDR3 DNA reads TGTGCCAGCAGCCCCGGGACTAGTAACGAGCAGTACTTC. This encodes CASSPGTSNEQYF.

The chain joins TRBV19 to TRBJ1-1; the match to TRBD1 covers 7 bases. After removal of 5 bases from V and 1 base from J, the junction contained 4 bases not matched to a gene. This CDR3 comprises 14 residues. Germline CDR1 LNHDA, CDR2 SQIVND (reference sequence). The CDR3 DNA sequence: TGTGCCAGTAGTCGGACAGGAGCGAACACTGAAGCTTTCTTT. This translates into CASSRTGANTEAFF.

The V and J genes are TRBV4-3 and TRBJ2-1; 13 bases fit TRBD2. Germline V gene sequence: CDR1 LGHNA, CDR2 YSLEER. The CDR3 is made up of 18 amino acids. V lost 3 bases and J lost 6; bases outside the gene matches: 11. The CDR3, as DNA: TGCGCCAGCAGCCACCACGGAGGGACTAGCGGGATTGGCAATGAGCAGTTCTTC. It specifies CASSHHGGTSGIGNEQFF.

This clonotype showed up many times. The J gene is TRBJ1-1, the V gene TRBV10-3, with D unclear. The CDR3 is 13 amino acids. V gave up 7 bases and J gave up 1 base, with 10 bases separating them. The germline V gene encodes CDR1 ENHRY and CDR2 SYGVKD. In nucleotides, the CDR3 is TGTGCCATCAACGAAAAGAGGAACACTGAAGCTTTCTTT. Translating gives CAINEKRNTEAFF.

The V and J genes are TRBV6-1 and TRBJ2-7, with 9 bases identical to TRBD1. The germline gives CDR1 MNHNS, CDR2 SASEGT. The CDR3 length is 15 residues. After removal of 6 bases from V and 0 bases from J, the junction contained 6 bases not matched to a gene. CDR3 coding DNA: TGTGCCAGCAGACCAGGACAGGGGCCCTCCTACGAGCAGTACTTC. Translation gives CASRPGQGPSYEQYF.

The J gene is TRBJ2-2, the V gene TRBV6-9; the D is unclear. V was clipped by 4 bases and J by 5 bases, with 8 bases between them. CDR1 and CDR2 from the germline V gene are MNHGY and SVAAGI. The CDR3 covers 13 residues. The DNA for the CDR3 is TGTGCCAGCAGTTGCGTCCAGACCGGGGAGCTGTTTTTT. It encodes CASSCVQTGELFF.

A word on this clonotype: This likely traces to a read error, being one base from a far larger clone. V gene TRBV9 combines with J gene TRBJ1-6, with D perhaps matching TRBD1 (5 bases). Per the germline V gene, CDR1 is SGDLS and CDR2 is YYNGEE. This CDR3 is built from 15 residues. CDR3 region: CATSLYADWGSPLHF. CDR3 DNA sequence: TGTGCCACCAGCTTGTACGCGGATTGGGGGTCACCCCTCCACTTT.

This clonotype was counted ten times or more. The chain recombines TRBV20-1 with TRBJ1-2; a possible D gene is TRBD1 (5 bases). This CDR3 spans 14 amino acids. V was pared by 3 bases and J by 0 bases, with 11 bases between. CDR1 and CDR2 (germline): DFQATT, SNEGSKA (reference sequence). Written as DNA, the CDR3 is TGCAGTGCTAGCCGGGACCGAACTAACTATGGCTACACCTTC. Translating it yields CSASRDRTNYGYTF.

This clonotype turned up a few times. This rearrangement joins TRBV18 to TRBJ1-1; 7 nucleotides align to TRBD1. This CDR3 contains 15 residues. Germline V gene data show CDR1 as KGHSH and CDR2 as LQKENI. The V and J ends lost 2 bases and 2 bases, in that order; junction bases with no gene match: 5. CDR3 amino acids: CASSPRQGRNTEAFF. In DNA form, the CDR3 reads TGTGCCAGCTCACCAAGACAGGGTAGAAACACTGAAGCTTTCTTT.

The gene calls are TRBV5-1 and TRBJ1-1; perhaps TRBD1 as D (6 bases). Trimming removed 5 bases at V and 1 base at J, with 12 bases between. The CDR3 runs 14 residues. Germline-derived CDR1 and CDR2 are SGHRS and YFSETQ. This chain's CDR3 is CASRPGHQNTEAFF. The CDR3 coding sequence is TGCGCCAGCAGGCCGGGACACCAGAACACTGAAGCTTTCTTT.

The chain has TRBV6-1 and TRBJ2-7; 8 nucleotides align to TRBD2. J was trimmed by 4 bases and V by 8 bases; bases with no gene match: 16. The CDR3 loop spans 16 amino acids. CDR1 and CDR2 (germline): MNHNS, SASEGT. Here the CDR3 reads CASWGTLRGRPYEQYF. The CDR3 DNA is TGTGCCAGCTGGGGGACCTTACGCGGGAGGCCATACGAGCAGTACTTC.